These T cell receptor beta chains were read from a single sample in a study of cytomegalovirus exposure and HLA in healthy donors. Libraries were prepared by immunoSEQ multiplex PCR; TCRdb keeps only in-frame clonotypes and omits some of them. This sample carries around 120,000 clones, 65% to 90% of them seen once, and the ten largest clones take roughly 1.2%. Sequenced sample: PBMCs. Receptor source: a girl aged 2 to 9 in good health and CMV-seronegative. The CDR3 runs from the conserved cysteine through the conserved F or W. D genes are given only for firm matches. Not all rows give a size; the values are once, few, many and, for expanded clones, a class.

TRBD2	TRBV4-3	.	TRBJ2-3	TGCGCCAGCAGCCAAGATCGACTAGCGGGGGCGAGCACAGATACGCAGTATTTT	CASSQDRLAGASTDTQYF
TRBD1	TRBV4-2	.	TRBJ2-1	TGTGCCAGCAGCCAAGATACCCAGGGGGCCTACAATGAGCAGTTCTTC	CASSQDTQGAYNEQFF
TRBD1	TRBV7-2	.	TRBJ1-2	TGTGCCAGCAGCCAATATACAGGGGGCCTCTATGGCTACACCTTC	CASSQYTGGLYGYTF
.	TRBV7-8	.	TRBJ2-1	TGTGCCAGCAGCACGAGGCAGGCTAGCTTCTCCTACAATGAGCAGTTCTTC	CASSTRQASFSYNEQFF
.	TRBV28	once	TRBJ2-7	TGTGCCAGCAGTCCCCGAGGGACAGTGTTGCCAGGGGACTCCCATCAGTACTTC	CASSPRGTVLPGDSHQYF
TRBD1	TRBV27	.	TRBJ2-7	TGTGCCAGCAGTTTCGGCAGGGGGCCCTACGAGCAGTACTTC	CASSFGRGPYEQYF
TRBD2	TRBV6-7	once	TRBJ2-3	TGTGCCAGCAGTTACTCAAGTCGGGGGATTATAGCGGGAGGTGGTTGCACAGATACGCAGTATTTT	CASSYSSRGIIAGGGCTDTQYF
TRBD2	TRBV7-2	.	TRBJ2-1	TGTGCCAGCACCTTTGCCAGCGGGGGGTTCAACGAGCAGTTCTTC	CASTFASGGFNEQFF
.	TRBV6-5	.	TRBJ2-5	TGTGCCAGCAGTTACTGGGGGGAAGGGGAGACCCAGTACTTC	CASSYWGEGETQYF
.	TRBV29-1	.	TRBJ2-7	TGCAGCGTGGAATCGCCTAAAGGGGCCAGGGGATACGAGCAGTACTTC	CSVESPKGARGYEQYF
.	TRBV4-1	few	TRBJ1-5	TGCGCCAGCAGCCAAGATGAGGAAAATCAGCCCCAGCATTTT	CASSQDEENQPQHF
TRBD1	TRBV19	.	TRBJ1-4	TGTGCCAGTAGTATAAGGGGGCTTCGTGAAAAACTGTTTTTT	CASSIRGLREKLFF
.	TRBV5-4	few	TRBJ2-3	TGTGCCAGCAGCTTGGTTGGCAACACAGATACGCAGTATTTT	CASSLVGNTDTQYF
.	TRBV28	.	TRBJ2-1	TGTGCCAGCAGTTTTTATTCCCCTTACAATGAGCAGTTCTTC	CASSFYSPYNEQFF
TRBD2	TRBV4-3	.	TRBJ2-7	TGCGCCAGCAGCCAAGAATTCTCTAGCGGGGGATTTTACGAGCAGTACTTC	CASSQEFSSGGFYEQYF
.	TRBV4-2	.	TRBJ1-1	TGTGCCAGCAGCCAAGTAGGGGGCACTGAAGCTTTCTTT	CASSQVGGTEAFF
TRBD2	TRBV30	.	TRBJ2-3	TGTGCCTGGAGTGTAGGGACTAGCGGGAGCCGGGGGTGGGTCGATACGCAGTATTTT	CAWSVGTSGSRGWVDTQYF
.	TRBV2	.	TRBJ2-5	TGTGCCAGCAGTGACGGCAGGGGTAGGGGAGAGACCCAGTACTTC	CASSDGRGRGETQYF
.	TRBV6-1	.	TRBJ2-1	TGTGCCAGCATTCATAGCGGTTACAATGAGCAGTTCTTC	CASIHSGYNEQFF
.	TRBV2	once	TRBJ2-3	TGTGCCAGCAGCTCCTACGGGGGAACCACAGATACGCAGTATTTT	CASSSYGGTTDTQYF
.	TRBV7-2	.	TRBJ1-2	TGTGCCAGCAGCTTAGCACGGCAGGATGGCTACACCTTC	CASSLARQDGYTF
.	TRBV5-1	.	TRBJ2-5	TGCGCCAGCAGCTTGGTCGAAGAGACCCAGTACTTC	CASSLVEETQYF
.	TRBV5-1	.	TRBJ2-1	TGCGCCAGCAGCTGGAGTTCAAGCTCCTACAATGAGCAGTTCTTC	CASSWSSSSYNEQFF
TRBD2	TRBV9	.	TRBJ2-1	TGTGCCAGCAGCGGAAGCCTAGCGGGAGCTTCTTACAATGAGCAGTTCTTC	CASSGSLAGASYNEQFF
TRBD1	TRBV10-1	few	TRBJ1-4	TGCGCCAGCAGTGAGTTATCAGGGGGCGCCCGTGAAAAACTGTTTTTT	CASSELSGGAREKLFF
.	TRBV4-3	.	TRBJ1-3	TGCGCCAGCAGCCAAGATAGCTGGTACGGATTCTCTGGAAACACCATATATTTT	CASSQDSWYGFSGNTIYF
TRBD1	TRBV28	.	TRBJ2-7	TGTGCCAGCAGTTTAGGGGACAGGGCGCTCGAGCAGTACTTC	CASSLGDRALEQYF
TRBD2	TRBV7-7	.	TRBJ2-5	TGTGCCAGCAGCCCCATGGGGGGGACGGTGGCAGAGACCCAGTACTTC	CASSPMGGTVAETQYF
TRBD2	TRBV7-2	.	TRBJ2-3	TGTGCCAGCAGACTAGCGGGGGGATCAGATACGCAGTATTTT	CASRLAGGSDTQYF
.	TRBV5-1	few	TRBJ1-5	TGCGCCAGCAGCTGGGGGGTAGGAGAACAGCCCCAGCATTTT	CASSWGVGEQPQHF
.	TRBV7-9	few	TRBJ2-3	TGTGCCAGCAGTTCTAGCACAGATACGCAGTATTTT	CASSSSTDTQYF
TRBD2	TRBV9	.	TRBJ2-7	TGTGCCAGCAGCCCCCGATCGGGGGGGCTCTCCTACGAGCAGTACTTC	CASSPRSGGLSYEQYF
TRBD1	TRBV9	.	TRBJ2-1	TGTGCCAGCAGCGAGGGACAGGGGGAATACAATGAGCAGTTCTTC	CASSEGQGEYNEQFF